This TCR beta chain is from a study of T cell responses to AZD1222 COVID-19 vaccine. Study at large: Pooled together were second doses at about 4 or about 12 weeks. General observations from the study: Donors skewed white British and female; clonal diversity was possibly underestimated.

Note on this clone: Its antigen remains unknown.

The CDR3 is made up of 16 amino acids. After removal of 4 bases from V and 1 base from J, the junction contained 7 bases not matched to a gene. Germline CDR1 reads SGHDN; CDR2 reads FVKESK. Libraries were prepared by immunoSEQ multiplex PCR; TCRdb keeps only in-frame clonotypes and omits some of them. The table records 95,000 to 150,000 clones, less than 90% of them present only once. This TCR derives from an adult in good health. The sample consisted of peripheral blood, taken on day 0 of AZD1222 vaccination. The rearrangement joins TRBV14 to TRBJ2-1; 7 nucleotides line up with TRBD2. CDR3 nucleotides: TGTGCCAGCAGCCGAGCCACTAGCGCATCCTACAATGAGCAGTTCTTC. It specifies CASSRATSASYNEQFF.